The subject of this entry is one T cell receptor (beta chain). This sample was included in a study of cytomegalovirus exposure and HLA in healthy donors. Produced via immunoSEQ multiplex PCR; TCRdb's table is partial and in-frame only. The sample consists of about 120,000 clones, 89% of them appearing once. The CDR3 consists of 15 residues. Germline trimming cut 2 bases from V and 0 bases from J; bases unmatched to any gene: 1. The germline CDR1 and CDR2 sequences are LNHDA and SQIVND (reference sequence). This clonotype was sampled from a woman between 18 and 30 years old in good health and CMV-seronegative. The genes are TRBV19 and TRBJ1-1, with TRBD1 identical over 9 bases. The source material was PBMCs. The CDR3 nucleotides read TGTGCCAGTAGTATAAACAGGGGGCTGAACACTGAAGCTTTCTTT. This sequence encodes CASSINRGLNTEAFF.